The 21 T cell receptor beta chains listed next were all sequenced from one sample in a study of blood T cell repertoires in COVID-19. This table comes from immunoSEQ multiplex PCR, and its TCRdb copy is limited to in-frame clones, with some not included. The table has 150,000 or so clones, about 86% seen once. The specimen sequenced was peripheral blood. These receptor sequences come from a man aged 50-59 years with active or convalescent COVID-19.

The V call is TRBV28, the J call TRBJ2-2; 9 bases map to TRBD1. Per the germline V gene, CDR1 is MDHEN and CDR2 is SYDVKM. This CDR3 spans 15 amino acids. After removal of 6 bases from V and 4 bases from J, the junction contained 6 bases not matched to a gene. The CDR3 reads CASRRDRVTTGELFF. The CDR3 nucleotides are TGTGCCAGCAGACGGGACAGGGTGACCACCGGGGAGCTGTTTTTT.

The chain links TRBV4-1 to TRBJ2-1; D might be TRBD2 (6 bases). Looked up from germline, CDR1 is MGHRA and CDR2 is YSYEKL. CDR3 size: 15 residues. With 9 bases removed from V and 3 bases from J, the gap between germline ends came to 18 bases. CDR3 in DNA: TGCGCCAGTGGACTTAGCGGAACAAGCTACAATGAGCAGTTCTTC. Protein sequence: CASGLSGTSYNEQFF.

This sequence joins TRBV5-1 and TRBJ2-3; D is unresolved. The CDR3 is 11 amino acids. The germline V and J ends were trimmed by 6 bases and 6 bases, with 8 bases remaining between them. The V gene's germline CDR1 is SGHRS and CDR2 YFSETQ. Here the CDR3 DNA reads TGCGCCAGCACCCGTGAGGATACGCAGTATTTT. Translated, it gives CASTREDTQYF. Using reference TRBV5-1 and TRBJ2-3 for the parts outside the CDR3, the full variable domain is KAGVTQTPRYLIKTRGQQVTLSCSPISGHRSVSWYQQTPGQGLQFLFEYFSETQRNKGNFPGRFSGRQFSNSRSEMNVSTLELGDSALYLCASTREDTQYFGPGTRLTVL.

The V and J genes are TRBV5-4 and TRBJ1-2, with a possible D match to TRBD1 (6 bases). CDR1 and CDR2 from the germline V gene are SGHNT and YYREEE (reference sequence). CDR3 length: 15 residues. Deletions cut 2 bases from V and 0 bases from J, with 11 bases between. CDR3 loop: CASSFLDRANYGYTF. The CDR3 bases are TGTGCCAGCAGCTTTCTGGACAGAGCTAACTATGGCTACACCTTC.

About this clone: Sequence at one end of the junction differs from germline and may be a read error. The chain recombines TRBV7-7 with TRBJ2-5, with D tentatively TRBD1 (6 bases). The CDR3 length is 18 residues. Germline V gives CDR1 SSHAT, CDR2 FNYEAQ (reference sequence). The CDR3 DNA reads TGTGCTAGCAGCTTATGGTATCGTATCCGGACAGATGAAGAGACCCAGTACTTC. It encodes CASSLWYRIRTDEETQYF.

The chain joins TRBV14 to TRBJ2-5; perhaps TRBD2 as D (6 bases). The germline CDR1 and CDR2 sequences are SGHDN and FVKESK. V dropped 4 bases and J dropped 2 bases, with 17 bases sitting between them. The CDR3 length is 16 residues. The CDR3 sequence is CASSLRRLAAQETQYF. In DNA, the CDR3 is TGTGCCAGCAGCCTCCGGAGGTTAGCGGCACAAGAGACCCAGTACTTC.

This chain connects TRBV6-5 to TRBJ1-1; 9 bases fit TRBD1. Looked up from germline, CDR1 is MNHEY and CDR2 is SVGAGI. This CDR3 has 15 residues. The V segment lost 5 bases and the J segment 0 bases; nucleotides outside the gene matches: 4. CDR3 bases: TGTGCCAGCAGTAACCGGACAGGGGTGAACACTGAAGCTTTCTTT. Protein product: CASSNRTGVNTEAFF.

The CDR3 spells CASSQGLGLAGGVSYEQYF. Here the CDR3 DNA reads TGCGCCAGCAGCCAAGGTTTGGGACTAGCGGGAGGAGTATCCTACGAGCAGTACTTC. This chain links TRBV4-3 with TRBJ2-7; 15 bases line up with TRBD2. Germline V lookup: CDR1 LGHNA, CDR2 YSLEER. The CDR3 covers 19 residues. Unmatched junction bases numbered 8, after V lost 1 base and J lost 1 base.

For the CDR3, the DNA is TGTGCCAGCAGCGTGCCCGGTGGGGCCAACGTCCTGACTTTC. It translates to CASSVPGGANVLTF. The rearrangement links TRBV9 to TRBJ2-6; no clear D gene. The CDR3 has 14 residues. Deletions cut 2 bases from V and 3 bases from J, with 6 bases between. Germline CDR1 reads SGDLS; CDR2 reads YYNGEE.

The gene calls are TRBV4-3 and TRBJ2-1; possible D gene TRBD1, 6 bases. This CDR3 has 17 residues. Germline V CDR1 and CDR2: LGHNA, YSLEER. V lost 0 bases and J lost 3, with 15 bases in between. CDR3 coding DNA: TGCGCCAGCAGCCAAGAAATCGGGACACCCCGCTACAATGAGCAGTTCTTC. Translation: CASSQEIGTPRYNEQFF.

V is TRBV7-3 and J is TRBJ2-2; D not certain. CDR3 length equals 14 residues. Germline V CDR1 and CDR2: SGHTA, FQGTGA. Trimming left V 2 bases short and J 0 bases short, with 4 bases between. The CDR3 DNA sequence: TGTGCCAGCAGCTTATTATCGAACACCGGGGAGCTGTTTTTT. This codes for CASSLLSNTGELFF.

This chain connects TRBV6-5 to TRBJ1-2; possible D gene TRBD1, 5 bases. This CDR3 has 12 amino acids. Trimming pared 7 bases from V and 9 bases from J, leaving 15 bases between. CDR1 is MNHEY and CDR2 is SVGAGI in the germline V gene. As DNA, the CDR3 is TGTGCCAGCATGGGGCCTAGCGAGCGCTACACCTTC. As protein: CASMGPSERYTF.

The chain recombines TRBV7-2 with TRBJ2-3, with 8 positions matching TRBD1. This CDR3 comprises 15 residues. Germline assignment: CDR1 SGHTA and CDR2 FQGNSA. Trimming removed 4 bases from V and 7 bases from J; junction bases left unmatched: 10. The CDR3 DNA reads as TGTGCCAGCAGCTACGGACAGGGACGGGTAAATACGCAGTATTTT. It yields the protein CASSYGQGRVNTQYF. Based on the CDR3 plus reference TRBV7-2 and TRBJ2-3, the full variable domain is GAGVSQSPSNKVTEKGKDVELRCDPISGHTALYWYRQSLGQGLEFLIYFQGNSAPDKSGLPSDRFSAERTGGSVSTLTIQRTQQEDSAVYLCASSYGQGRVNTQYFGPGTRLTVL.

The CDR3 sequence is CASSPLVRTSSYNEQFF. The CDR3 nucleotides are TGTGCCAGCAGCCCCCTTGTGCGAACGAGCTCCTACAATGAGCAGTTCTTC. The gene calls are TRBV14 and TRBJ2-1; D is ambiguous. CDR1 and CDR2 from the germline V gene are SGHDN and FVKESK. This CDR3 spans 17 amino acids. The V end was cut by 4 bases, the J end by 0 bases, with 16 bases between.

The chain joins TRBV25-1 to TRBJ1-1; no firm D call. Germline V gives CDR1 MGHDK, CDR2 SYGVNS. Trimming cost V 1 base and J 1 base, with 7 bases left between them. The CDR3 totals 14 residues. CDR3 DNA sequence: TGTGCCAGCAGTGAATTTGGCAGGAACACTGAAGCTTTCTTT. Encoded protein: CASSEFGRNTEAFF.

The chain is built from TRBV4-3 and TRBJ2-1; D perhaps matches TRBD2 (7 bases). The CDR3 totals 14 residues. The ends were cut back, 2 bases at V and 9 bases at J, with 14 bases in the middle. Germline CDR1 and CDR2: LGHNA and YSLEER. The CDR3 loop reads CASSQRGLAAEQFF. DNA for the CDR3: TGCGCCAGCAGCCAACGGGGGCTAGCGGCTGAGCAGTTCTTC.

Only a few counts were recorded for this clone. J is TRBJ1-1 and V is TRBV19; 7 bases are a match to TRBD1. This CDR3 comprises 11 residues. From germline, CDR1 is LNHDA and CDR2 SQIVND (reference sequence). V shed 6 bases and J 5 bases; nucleotides not matched to a gene: 0. DNA of the CDR3: TGTGCCAGTAGACAGGGGACTGAAGCTTTCTTT. It encodes CASRQGTEAFF.

V is TRBV29-1 and J is TRBJ1-2; D gene ambiguous. CDR1 and CDR2 (germline): SQVTM, ANQGSEA. CDR3 length: 11 amino acids. V lost 4 bases and J lost 4, with 7 bases in between. The CDR3 is CSVGAVYGYTF. CDR3 in DNA: TGCAGCGTTGGGGCAGTCTATGGCTACACCTTC.

The gene calls are TRBV7-3 and TRBJ2-1; D is unresolved. Germline V gene data show CDR1 as SGHTA and CDR2 as FQGTGA. The CDR3 extends over 12 amino acids. V was pared by 3 bases and J by 5 bases, with 5 bases between. The CDR3 sequence is CASSLSDNEQFF. As DNA, the CDR3 is TGTGCCAGCAGCTTGTCGGACAATGAGCAGTTCTTC. Full variable domain (outside the CDR3, taken from reference TRBV7-3 and TRBJ2-1): GAGVSQTPSNKVTEKGKYVELRCDPISGHTALYWYRQSLGQGPEFLIYFQGTGAADDSGLPNDRFFAVRPEGSVSTLKIQRTERGDSAVYLCASSLSDNEQFFGPGTRLTVL.

V gene TRBV5-8 combines with J gene TRBJ1-2; 7 bases map to TRBD1. The CDR3 runs to 16 residues. Germline V gene data show CDR1 as SGHTS and CDR2 as YDEGEE. J was trimmed by 3 bases and V by 0 bases; bases with no gene match: 8. CDR3 protein: CASSLGELGQDYGYTF. The CDR3 nucleotides read TGTGCCAGCAGCTTGGGTGAATTAGGACAGGACTATGGCTACACCTTC.

The chain carries TRBV27 and TRBJ1-1; no clear D. With 8 bases removed from V and 0 bases from J, the gap between germline ends came to 7 bases. This CDR3 region has 12 residues. Germline-derived CDR1 and CDR2 are MNHEY and SMNVEV (reference sequence). CDR3 DNA: TGTGCCAGCGGCAGGCTGAACACTGAAGCTTTCTTT. Its protein product is CASGRLNTEAFF.